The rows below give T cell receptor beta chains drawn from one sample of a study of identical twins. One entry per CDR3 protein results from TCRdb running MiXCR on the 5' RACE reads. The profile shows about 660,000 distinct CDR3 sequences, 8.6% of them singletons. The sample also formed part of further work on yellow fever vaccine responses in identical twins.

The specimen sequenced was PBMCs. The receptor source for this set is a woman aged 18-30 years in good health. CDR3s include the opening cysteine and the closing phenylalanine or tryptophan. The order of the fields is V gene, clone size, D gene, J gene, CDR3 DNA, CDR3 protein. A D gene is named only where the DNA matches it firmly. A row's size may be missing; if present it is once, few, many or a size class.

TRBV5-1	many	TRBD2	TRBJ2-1	TGCGCCAGCAGTAAAGGAAGTCTAGCGGGAGAAGGATCCTACAATGAGCAGTTCTTC	CASSKGSLAGEGSYNEQFF
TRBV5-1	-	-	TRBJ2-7	TGCGCCAGCAGCCGCGCAGTGGGCAACGAGCAGTACTTC	CASSRAVGNEQYF
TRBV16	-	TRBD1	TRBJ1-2	TGTGCCAGCAGCCCCGATACAGGGGTCTATGGCTACACCTTC	CASSPDTGVYGYTF
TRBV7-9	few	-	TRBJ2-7	TGTGCCAGCAGCCCCGGGGGGCGAAACTCCTACGAGCAGTACTTC	CASSPGGRNSYEQYF
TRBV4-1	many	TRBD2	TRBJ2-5	TGCGCCAGCAGCCGAATCTCGAGCGGGAGTCGGGAGACCCAGTACTTC	CASSRISSGSRETQYF
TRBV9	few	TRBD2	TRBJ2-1	TGTGCCAGCAGCGTAGGGGGACTAGCGGCGTTTGAGCAGTTCTTC	CASSVGGLAAFEQFF
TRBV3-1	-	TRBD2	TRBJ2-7	TGTGCCAGCAGCCATCCAGGGACTAGCGGATTTTGGGAGCAGTACTTC	CASSHPGTSGFWEQYF
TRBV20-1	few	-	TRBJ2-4	TGCAGTGCTAGCATGGAAAACATTCAGTACTTC	CSASMENIQYF
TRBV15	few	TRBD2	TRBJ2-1	TGTGCCACCAGCAGAGATAGAGCGGGGGCCGACAATGAGCAGTTCTTC	CATSRDRAGADNEQFF
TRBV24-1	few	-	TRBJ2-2	TGTGCCACCAGTGATCCTGGAGGTAGCACCGGGGAGCTGTTTTTT	CATSDPGGSTGELFF
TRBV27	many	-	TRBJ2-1	TGTGCCAGCAGTTTATCGCAGAGGGGGGGCAGGGATGAGCAGTTCTTC	CASSLSQRGGRDEQFF
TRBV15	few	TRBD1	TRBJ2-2	TGTGCCACCAGCGGACAGGGGGGGAACACCGGGGAGCTGTTTTTT	CATSGQGGNTGELFF
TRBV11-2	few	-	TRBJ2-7	TGTGCCAGCAGCGCCCCCCCGGGCGTCCTCAGGGTCGAGCAGTACTTC	CASSAPPGVLRVEQYF
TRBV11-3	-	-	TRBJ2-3	TGTGCCAGCAGCCCCCGCAGCGGTGGCGAGGATACGCAGTATTTT	CASSPRSGGEDTQYF
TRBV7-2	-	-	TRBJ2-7	TGTGCCAGCAGCCTTACTAGTGTCTCCTACGAGCAGTACTTC	CASSLTSVSYEQYF
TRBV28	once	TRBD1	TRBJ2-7	TGTGCCAGCAGTCCATCCGGGACAGGGCACTCCTACGAGCAGTACTTC	CASSPSGTGHSYEQYF
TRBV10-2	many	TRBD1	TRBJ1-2	TGCGCCAGCCGCCCGGACAGGCGAAACTATGGCTACACCTTC	CASRPDRRNYGYTF
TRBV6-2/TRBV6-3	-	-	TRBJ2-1	TGTGCCAGCAGTTACAAGGGTGGCAATGAGCAGTTCTTC	CASSYKGGNEQFF
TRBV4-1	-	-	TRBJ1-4	TGCGCCAGCAGCCAAGACCCCCGGGCGGGGGCTAAACTGTTTTTT	CASSQDPRAGAKLFF
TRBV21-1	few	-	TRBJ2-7	TGTGCCAGCAGCAAAGGGGACAGGACCTCCTACGAGCAGTACTTC	CASSKGDRTSYEQYF
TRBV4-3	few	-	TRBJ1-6	TGCGCCAGCAGCTACCTGGGAAATAATTCACCCCTCCACTTT	CASSYLGNNSPLHF
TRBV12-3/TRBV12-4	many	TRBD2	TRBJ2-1	TGTGCCAGCAGTCCTCTAGCGGCCTCCTACAATGAGCAGTTCTTC	CASSPLAASYNEQFF
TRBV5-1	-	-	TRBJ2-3	TGCGCCAGCAGTTCCTGGGACATCCGCACAGATACGCAGTATTTT	CASSSWDIRTDTQYF
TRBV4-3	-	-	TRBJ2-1	TGCGCCAGCAGCCAAGATGTCGGGTTGGTTCAGGGACAGTTCTTC	CASSQDVGLVQGQFF
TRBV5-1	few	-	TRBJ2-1	TGCGCCAGCAGGGGAGGGGGCGGGAGCCCCGGCTACAATGAGCAGTTCTTC	CASRGGGGSPGYNEQFF
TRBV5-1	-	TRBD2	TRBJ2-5	TGCGCCAGCAGCTTGGCTCGGGAGGCGAAAGAGACCCAGTACTTC	CASSLAREAKETQYF